These 18 T cell receptor beta chains were all obtained from the same sample, sequenced in a study of blood T cell repertoires in COVID-19. Some clones are missing from TCRdb's copy, which holds only in-frame ones; the method was immunoSEQ multiplex PCR. Among more than 40,000 clones, around 90% were seen once, and the ten largest hold 13%. Sequenced material: peripheral blood. The source is an elderly man with acute or convalescent COVID-19.

The rearrangement uses TRBV19 and TRBJ2-2, with a weak D call TRBD1 (5 bases). Germline assignment: CDR1 LNHDA and CDR2 SQIVND (reference sequence). With 7 bases removed from V and 6 bases from J, the gap between germline ends came to 18 bases. This CDR3 contains 15 residues. This CDR3 reads CASIAQGGAPGELFF. CDR3 nucleotide sequence: TGTGCCAGTATCGCGCAGGGTGGGGCCCCCGGGGAGCTGTTTTTT.

The V and J genes are TRBV19 and TRBJ1-3; the D gene is possibly TRBD1 (5 bases). Germline V gene data show CDR1 as LNHDA and CDR2 as SQIVND (reference sequence). This CDR3 has 16 residues. V was trimmed by 7 bases and J by 0 bases, leaving 16 bases between them. The CDR3 reads CASTPRTIHSGNTIYF. The DNA of the CDR3 is TGTGCCAGTACCCCAAGGACAATCCACTCTGGAAACACCATATATTTT.

This CDR3 reads CASSLRGVSYEQYF. CDR3 in DNA: TGTGCCAGCAGTTTAAGGGGCGTCTCCTACGAGCAGTACTTC. This chain joins TRBV27 and TRBJ2-7; a possible D gene is TRBD1 (5 bases). The CDR3 runs to 14 residues. Germline assignment: CDR1 MNHEY and CDR2 SMNVEV (reference sequence). Between the trimmed V and J ends, which lost 2 bases and 0 bases, there was a span of 8 bases.

V usage is TRBV28 and J usage is TRBJ1-5; weak D call: TRBD1 (6 bases). The CDR3 length is 17 residues. Trimming removed 3 bases at V and 4 bases at J, with 19 bases between. The germline CDR1 and CDR2 sequences are MDHEN and SYDVKM. CDR3 coding DNA: TGTGCCAGCAGTTTGGCCGGGACACCCGTCGGGAATCAGCCCCAGCATTTT. Its protein is CASSLAGTPVGNQPQHF.

The chain carries TRBV2 and TRBJ2-1; TRBD1 agrees at 9 bases. V dropped 7 bases and J dropped 6; count of bases not matched to a gene: 4. Per germline, CDR1 SNHLY and CDR2 FYNNEI. CDR3 length: 13 amino acids. The CDR3 DNA follows: TGTGCCAGCACCAGGGACAGGGTCAATGAGCAGTTCTTC. It codes for CASTRDRVNEQFF. Filled out from reference TRBV2 and TRBJ2-1, the complete variable domain reads EPEVTQTPSHQVTQMGQEVILRCVPISNHLYFYWYRQILGQKVEFLVSFYNNEISEKSEIFDDQFSVERPDGSNFTLKIRSTKLEDSAMYFCASTRDRVNEQFFGPGTRLTVL.

CDR3 sequence reads: CSARPSTQYF. The CDR3 nucleotides are TGCAGTGCGCGCCCCTCTACGCAGTATTTT. The rearrangement joins TRBV20-1 to TRBJ2-3; D is ambiguous. CDR1 is DFQATT and CDR2 is SNEGSKA in the germline V gene (reference sequence). CDR3 length: 10 amino acids. Trimming shortened V by 6 bases and J by 8 bases, and 9 bases separated the two germline ends.

Regarding this clone: At one of its ends the junction is not consistent with the germline gene, which may arise from a read error. The chain has TRBV9 and TRBJ2-5; 8 bases are shared with TRBD2. This CDR3 contains 16 residues. CDR1 and CDR2 from the germline V gene are SGDLS and YYNGEE. Here the CDR3 DNA reads TGTGCCCGCAGCGCCGGAGGGCGGGGGGCCGGGGAGACCCAGTACTTC. Amino acids: CARSAGGRGAGETQYF.

The rearrangement links TRBV5-6 to TRBJ1-2; D might be TRBD1 (5 bases). Trimming took off 3 bases at V and 7 bases at J, with 10 bases between the two ends. Germline V lookup: CDR1 SGHDT, CDR2 YYEEEE. The CDR3 length is 12 residues. CDR3 coding DNA: TGTGCCAGCAGCTCTCCGCAGGGTGGCTACACCTTC. Translated: CASSSPQGGYTF. The full variable domain, rest sourced from reference TRBV5-6 and TRBJ1-2, is DAGVTQSPTHLIKTRGQQVTLRCSPKSGHDTVSWYQQALGQGPQFIFQYYEEEERQRGNFPDRFSGHQFPNYSSELNVNALLLGDSALYLCASSSPQGGYTFGSGTRLTVV.

The rearrangement joins TRBV7-2 to TRBJ2-5; possible D gene TRBD1, 5 bases. The CDR3 extends over 12 amino acids. Trimming shortened V by 5 bases and J by 4 bases, and 8 bases separated the two germline ends. Germline V gene lookup returns CDR1 SGHTA and CDR2 FQGNSA. This CDR3 reads CASSPQGETQYF. In nucleotides, the CDR3 is TGTGCCAGCAGCCCCCAGGGAGAGACCCAGTACTTC.

This clone was detected only once. The chain uses TRBV19 and TRBJ2-3; 7 bases are a match to TRBD1. Germline values: CDR1 LNHDA, CDR2 SQIVND (reference sequence). The length of the CDR3 is 16 residues. The junction had 11 bases not matched to a gene; V was cut back by 5 bases and J by 3 bases. The DNA of the CDR3 is TGTGCCAGTAGTTATGATCCGGGACAGTCAACAGATACGCAGTATTTT. Its translation: CASSYDPGQSTDTQYF.

The chain links TRBV11-2 to TRBJ1-5; 9 bases agree with TRBD1. The CDR3 totals 15 residues. With 5 bases clipped from V and 8 bases from J, the junction kept 10 bases outside the gene matches. From germline, CDR1 is SGHAT and CDR2 FQNNGV. CDR3 region: CASSPMTGGGEPQHF. Written as DNA, the CDR3 is TGTGCCAGCAGCCCCATGACAGGGGGAGGTGAGCCCCAGCATTTT.

This clone occurred a few times. Other DNA variants within this sample encode the same CDR3. The rearrangement links TRBV7-8 to TRBJ1-5, with 7 bases fitting TRBD1. This CDR3 is built from 14 residues. The V and J ends lost 3 bases and 7 bases, in that order; junction bases with no gene match: 6. Germline V gives CDR1 SGHVS, CDR2 FQNEAQ. CDR3 residues: CASSFDRVGQPQHF. CDR3 nucleotides: TGTGCCAGCAGCTTCGACAGGGTTGGGCAGCCCCAGCATTTT.

The rearrangement links TRBV10-2 to TRBJ1-1; D uncertain. The CDR3 sequence is 12 residues long. Trimming removed 7 bases from V and 5 bases from J, with 11 bases in between. Germline V gene data show CDR1 as WSHSY and CDR2 as SAAADI. CDR3 nucleotides: TGCGCCAGCACGGGCGGAGGTACTGAAGCTTTCTTT. It encodes CASTGGGTEAFF.

The chain employs TRBV5-1 and TRBJ1-1; D gene unclear. Germline assignment: CDR1 SGHRS and CDR2 YFSETQ. This CDR3 contains 15 residues. Trimming cost V 2 bases and J 3 bases, with 14 bases left between them. CDR3 protein: CASSFGSSGDTEAFF. CDR3 DNA sequence: TGCGCCAGCAGCTTCGGGTCTAGCGGGGACACTGAAGCTTTCTTT.

The V and J genes are TRBV7-9 and TRBJ1-4; the D gene is possibly TRBD1 (5 bases). This CDR3 region has 12 residues. The V and J ends lost 8 bases and 5 bases respectively, with 9 bases between them. CDR1 and CDR2 (germline): SEHNR, FQNEAQ (reference sequence). This CDR3 reads CASGRGNEKLFF. Here the CDR3 DNA reads TGTGCCAGCGGCCGGGGGAATGAAAAACTGTTTTTT.

J is TRBJ1-2 and V is TRBV5-4, with TRBD1 matching 8 bases. J was trimmed by 5 bases and V by 4 bases; bases with no gene match: 13. The germline V gene has CDR1 SGHNT and CDR2 YYREEE (reference sequence). CDR3 length equals 16 residues. As DNA, the CDR3 is TGTGCCAGCAGCCCAGGGGGCGGTTTCGGGAAATATGGCTACACCTTC. It yields the protein CASSPGGGFGKYGYTF.

The V gene is TRBV7-8, the J gene TRBJ2-7, with 7 bases lining up with TRBD1. The V segment lost 2 bases and the J segment 0 bases; nucleotides outside the gene matches: 7. The CDR3 covers 16 residues. Germline V CDR1 and CDR2: SGHVS, FQNEAQ. The CDR3 DNA sequence: TGTGCCAGCAGCTTACATGGCAGGGGGTACTCCTACGAGCAGTACTTC. Its translation: CASSLHGRGYSYEQYF.

The genes are TRBV7-2 and TRBJ1-3; possible D gene TRBD1, 5 bases. CDR1 and CDR2 from the germline V gene are SGHTA and FQGNSA. Trimming pared 6 bases from V and 2 bases from J, leaving 8 bases between. This CDR3 comprises 13 residues. This chain's CDR3 is CASSQQAGNTIYF. CDR3 in DNA: TGTGCCAGCAGTCAACAGGCTGGAAACACCATATATTTT.